Below are 27 T cell receptor beta chains sequenced from a single sample in a study of post-analysis software for immune sequencing data. Prepared TCR beta cDNA libraries contained unique molecular identifiers. TCRdb reprocessed the PCR reads with MiXCR, giving one entry per CDR3 protein. Of 820,000 or so distinct CDR3 sequences in the sample, under 70% were seen once. Their antigen targets remain unknown. Notes on the study in general: When patients were compared with controls, about 5 TRBV segments were more frequent, TRBV5-6, TRBV5-1 and TRBV20-1 among them.

The specimen sequenced was blood. The origin of the receptors is a girl aged 5 to 17 with multiple sclerosis.

J is TRBJ2-1 and V is TRBV7-9, with 7 bases fitting TRBD1. The V segment lost 6 bases and the J segment 4 bases; nucleotides outside the gene matches: 12. Germline V gene sequence: CDR1 SEHNR, CDR2 FQNEAQ (reference sequence). This CDR3 is 16 amino acids long. CDR3 protein: CASRPYSGQIYNEQFF. CDR3 nucleotides: TGTGCCAGCAGACCATATTCGGGACAGATATACAATGAGCAGTTCTTC. The whole variable domain, filled in from reference TRBV7-9 and TRBJ2-1, reads DTGVSQNPRHKITKRGQNVTFRCDPISEHNRLYWYRQTLGQGPEFLTYFQNEAQLEKSRLLSDRFSAERPKGSFSTLEIQRTEQGDSAMYLCASRPYSGQIYNEQFFGPGTRLTVL.

Written as DNA, the CDR3 is TGTGCCAGCAGCCCGGGGACACCGACGCTCCAAGAGACCCAGTACTTC. The encoded protein is CASSPGTPTLQETQYF. V usage is TRBV7-9 and J usage is TRBJ2-5; D is perhaps TRBD1 (6 bases). V was trimmed by 5 bases and J by 1 base, leaving 17 bases between them. The CDR3 totals 16 residues. Germline CDR1 reads SEHNR; CDR2 reads FQNEAQ (reference sequence).

The gene calls are TRBV7-9 and TRBJ2-7; tentative D call: TRBD2 (6 bases). Trimming took 0 bases from V and 3 from J, leaving 12 bases between them. Germline V CDR1 and CDR2: SEHNR, FQNEAQ (reference sequence). The CDR3 extends over 15 amino acids. The CDR3 loop is CASSLALGLHYEQYF. The CDR3 region has the DNA TGTGCCAGCAGCTTAGCGCTGGGACTCCACTACGAGCAGTACTTC.

The V and J genes are TRBV28 and TRBJ2-3, with D possibly called TRBD1 or TRBD2 (5 bases each). This CDR3 spans 16 amino acids. The germline V gene encodes CDR1 MDHEN and CDR2 SYDVKM. Deletions cut 5 bases from V and 1 base from J, with 16 bases between. CDR3 DNA sequence: TGTGCCAGCAGTCCCCTCGGGCAGGGAGGCACAGATACGCAGTATTTT. Translation: CASSPLGQGGTDTQYF.

This clonotype was found a few times. A much larger clonotype is one base distant, so this may be a read error. This chain connects TRBV7-3 to TRBJ1-2; 7 bases agree with TRBD1. The V gene's germline CDR1 is SGHTA and CDR2 FQGTGA. This CDR3 has 13 residues. CDR3 DNA sequence: TGTGCCAACAGCTTAACAGGGGTTGGGGGCTACACCTTC. Its translation: CANSLTGVGGYTF. Supplemented by reference TRBV7-3 and TRBJ1-2, the full variable domain reads GAGVSQTPSNKVTEKGKYVELRCDPISGHTALYWYRQSLGQGPEFLIYFQGTGAADDSGLPNDRFFAVRPEGSVSTLKIQRTERGDSAVYLCANSLTGVGGYTFGSGTRLTVV.

This clonotype has more than one count but fewer than ten. The CDR3 DNA sequence: TGCGCCAGCAGCTTGGAGACGGTTGAGTGGGAGTTGCCCTACGAGCAGTACTTC. It codes for CASSLETVEWELPYEQYF. The genes are TRBV5-1 and TRBJ2-7; D might be TRBD2 (5 bases). There are 18 residues in the CDR3. V was pared by 0 bases and J by 2 bases, with 21 bases between. Germline V gives CDR1 SGHRS, CDR2 YFSETQ.

CDR3 protein: CASSLGSGRYEQYF. CDR3 sequence (DNA): TGTGCCAGCAGCTTAGGGTCCGGACGCTACGAGCAGTACTTC. The chain joins TRBV7-6 to TRBJ2-7; D gene uncertain. CDR1 and CDR2 (germline): SGHVS, FNYEAQ. The CDR3 has 14 residues. Trimming took off 1 base at V and 3 bases at J, with 10 bases between the two ends.

This clonotype appeared once. V is TRBV3-1 and J is TRBJ2-7, with D possibly called TRBD1 or TRBD2 (7 bases each). Germline values: CDR1 LGHDT, CDR2 YNNKEL (reference sequence). Trimming took 3 bases from V and 6 from J, leaving 24 bases between them. This CDR3 contains 17 residues. CDR3: CASSHLPAGQIDTEQYF. DNA for the CDR3: TGTGCCAGCAGCCACCTCCCAGCGGGACAGATCGACACCGAGCAGTACTTC.

This CDR3 reads CASRGSSGYSYEQYF. The CDR3 DNA reads TGTGCCAGCAGGGGGTCTAGCGGCTACTCCTACGAGCAGTACTTC. This rearrangement joins TRBV12-3 or TRBV12-4 to TRBJ2-7; 7 bases are shared with TRBD2. The length of the CDR3 is 15 residues. V lost 6 bases to trimming and J lost 0 bases; unmatched junction nucleotides: 8.

V usage is TRBV6-4 and J usage is TRBJ1-1; D is undetermined. Trimming took off 3 bases at V and 8 bases at J, with 16 bases between the two ends. Germline V gene data show CDR1 as MRHNA and CDR2 as SNTAGT. This CDR3 comprises 14 residues. The chain's CDR3 is CASSEKPVAAEAFF. CDR3 DNA: TGTGCCAGCAGTGAAAAGCCTGTGGCTGCGGAAGCTTTCTTT.

The chain is built from TRBV29-1 and TRBJ2-1, with 13 nucleotides matching TRBD2. The J segment lost 8 bases and the V segment lost 5 bases, leaving 6 bases of the junction unmatched. The CDR3 is 14 amino acids. Per germline, CDR1 SQVTM and CDR2 ANQGSEA. In nucleotides, the CDR3 is TGCAGCGTTCCAACTAGCGGGAGGGCCTATGAGCAGTTCTTC. Protein sequence: CSVPTSGRAYEQFF.

In nucleotides, the CDR3 is TGTGCCAGCAGGGGCACTAGTAATTCGATTTTGCAGTTCTTC. It codes for CASRGTSNSILQFF. J is TRBJ2-1 and V is TRBV12-3 or TRBV12-4, with a possible D match to TRBD2 (5 bases). V lost 6 bases to trimming and J lost 12 bases, with 21 bases between them. CDR3 length: 14 residues.

This chain joins TRBV5-1 and TRBJ2-1; 10 bases agree with TRBD1. There are 19 residues in the CDR3. Trimming at V came to 0 bases and at J to 6 bases, leaving 15 bases not matched to a gene. Germline V gene data show CDR1 as SGHRS and CDR2 as YFSETQ. CDR3 residues: CASSLVRLSRDRGRNEQFF. CDR3 nucleotides: TGCGCCAGCAGCTTGGTTCGTCTCTCCCGGGACAGGGGTCGCAATGAGCAGTTCTTC.

V and J are TRBV6-1 and TRBJ2-5, with 10 bases that match TRBD1. With V trimmed by 7 bases and J by 11 bases, 16 bases remained unmatched. The germline V gene has CDR1 MNHNS and CDR2 SASEGT. The CDR3 runs 15 residues. CDR3 residues: CASIMTGGNYNEQYF. The DNA of the CDR3 is TGTGCCAGCATAATGACAGGGGGCAACTACAATGAGCAGTACTTC.

J is TRBJ2-5 and V is TRBV12-3 or TRBV12-4; 9 bases line up with TRBD2. This CDR3 region has 16 residues. Trimming took 6 bases from V and 4 from J; bases not matched to a gene: 12. The CDR3 sequence: CASSTTAGGKLETQYF. The CDR3 nucleotides are TGTGCCAGCAGCACTACAGCGGGGGGCAAATTAGAGACCCAGTACTTC.

The chain employs TRBV15 and TRBJ2-1; no reliable D call. The V gene's germline CDR1 is LNHNV and CDR2 YYDKDF (reference sequence). Trimming stripped 0 bases from V and 7 bases from J, with 10 bases between. The CDR3 runs to 14 residues. DNA for the CDR3: TGTGCCACCAGCAGAGATAGAGGTCGGAATGAGCAGTTCTTC. Its translation: CATSRDRGRNEQFF.

This clonotype showed up just once. This chain uses TRBV2 with TRBJ2-5, with 7 bases fitting TRBD1. The DNA end is more similar to TRBJ2-7, so the J call may be wrong. The germline CDR1 and CDR2 sequences are SNHLY and FYNNEI. The length of the CDR3 is 16 residues. The CDR3 DNA is TGTGCCAGCAATCCCGAGGGGGCAGGGTACTCCTACGAGCAGTACTTC. Its protein is CASNPEGAGYSYEQYF.

With respect to this clonotype: A junction boundary mismatches the germline segment, possibly from a read error. The CDR3 reads CASSSGQGRYGQYF. The DNA for the CDR3 is TGTGCCAGCAGCTCGGGACAGGGGAGGTACGGGCAGTACTTC. This sequence joins TRBV7-2 and TRBJ2-7, with 10 positions matching TRBD1. Germline assignment: CDR1 SGHTA and CDR2 FQGNSA. CDR3 size: 14 residues.

The chain has TRBV5-1 and TRBJ2-3; the D is unclear. Germline V CDR1 and CDR2: SGHRS, YFSETQ. CDR3 length: 14 residues. Trimming took off 1 base at V and 3 bases at J, with 9 bases between the two ends. The CDR3 here is CASSLSLTTDTQYF. CDR3 nucleotides: TGCGCCAGCAGCTTGAGTTTGACGACAGATACGCAGTATTTT.

This clonotype was counted a few times. The genes are TRBV20-1 and TRBJ2-5; D call uncertain. This CDR3 is built from 13 residues. V lost 3 bases and J 0 bases, leaving 8 bases between the germline ends. The germline V gene encodes CDR1 DFQATT and CDR2 SNEGSKA (reference sequence). For the CDR3, the DNA is TGCAGTGCTAGCGAGTGGTACCAAGAGACCCAGTACTTC. Translation gives CSASEWYQETQYF.

This clonotype was counted once. This chain connects TRBV29-1 to TRBJ1-2, with a possible D match to TRBD1 (5 bases). V lost 6 bases to trimming and J lost 7 bases, with 12 bases between them. The CDR3 consists of 11 residues. Germline CDR1 and CDR2: SQVTM and ANQGSEA. The CDR3 sequence is CSVGVGRGYTF. In DNA form, the CDR3 reads TGCAGCGTGGGGGTTGGTCGTGGCTACACCTTC.

The chain links TRBV4-2 to TRBJ2-7, with 10 bases identical to TRBD2. In germline, CDR1 is LGHNA, CDR2 YNFKEQ. V was pared by 0 bases and J by 7 bases, with 6 bases of the junction left unmatched. There are 15 residues in the CDR3. The CDR3 is CASSQEASGGNEQYF. The CDR3 DNA reads TGTGCCAGCAGCCAAGAGGCTAGCGGGGGTAATGAGCAGTACTTC.

As concerns this clonotype: The junction and the germline gene differ at one end; a read error may be behind it. The gene calls are TRBV7-8 and TRBJ1-1; TRBD1 might be the D (5 bases). Per the germline V gene, CDR1 is SGHVS and CDR2 is FQNEAQ. CDR3 size: 14 residues. The CDR3 region has the DNA TGTGTCAGCAGCCCACGGGGACCGAACACTGAAGCTTTCTTT. Amino acid sequence: CVSSPRGPNTEAFF.

The V call is TRBV10-3, the J call TRBJ2-1; 9 nucleotides agree with TRBD2. CDR3 length: 18 amino acids. Germline loops: CDR1 ENHRY, CDR2 SYGVKD. J gave up 4 bases and V 4 bases, and 14 bases lay outside the gene matches. The DNA of the CDR3 is TGTGCCATCAGTGCCGCGGGGGGGAGGGCCTTTGGATACAATGAGCAGTTCTTC. This translates into CAISAAGGRAFGYNEQFF.

The chain couples TRBV7-3 to TRBJ1-2; D call uncertain. The germline CDR1 and CDR2 sequences are SGHTA and FQGTGA. The V and J ends lost 1 base and 8 bases respectively, with 17 bases between them. There are 15 residues in the CDR3. The CDR3 reads CASSLNKWSASGYTF. The CDR3 DNA reads as TGTGCCAGCAGCTTAAACAAGTGGTCAGCCTCCGGCTACACCTTC.

This clonotype appeared a single time. J is TRBJ2-3 and V is TRBV7-3; weak D call: TRBD1 (6 bases). The CDR3 covers 13 residues. The V and J ends lost 4 bases and 5 bases respectively, with 10 bases between them. Per germline, CDR1 SGHTA and CDR2 FQGTGA. This CDR3 reads CASSSDREDTQYF. The DNA for the CDR3 is TGTGCCAGCAGCTCGGACAGAGAAGATACGCAGTATTTT.

V gene TRBV10-3 combines with J gene TRBJ2-5; the match to TRBD2 covers 9 bases. The V gene end was trimmed by 0 bases and the J gene end by 6 bases; junction bases not matched to a gene: 5. CDR1 and CDR2 (germline): ENHRY, SYGVKD. CDR3 length equals 15 residues. For the CDR3, the DNA is TGTGCCATCAGTGAGTCGGGACTAGCCTCGAAGACCCAGTACTTC. Protein sequence: CAISESGLASKTQYF.